These 7 T cell receptor beta chains were sequenced from one sample in a study. Cells sorted as Tregs were CD4+, CD25+ and CD127-/low. Using its own MiXCR run on the 5' RACE reads, TCRdb lists one record per CDR3 protein. The sample lists approximately 12,000 distinct CDR3 sequences, 51% seen once, with around 11% in the top ten. The material sequenced was tumor-infiltrating Tregs sorted from the breast tumor. The receptors come from a female donor with breast cancer.

The chain employs TRBV5-1 and TRBJ2-2; 7 bases align to TRBD1. CDR1 and CDR2 (germline): SGHRS, YFSETQ. The junction had 0 bases not matched to a gene; V was cut back by 1 base and J by 3 bases. The CDR3 loop spans 14 amino acids. DNA of the CDR3: TGCGCCAGCAGCTTGACAGGGGACACCGGGGAGCTGTTTTTT. Translated, it gives CASSLTGDTGELFF.

The chain uses TRBV12-3 or TRBV12-4 and TRBJ1-2; a weak D match, TRBD1 (5 bases). Trimming left V 6 bases short and J 8 bases short, with 22 bases between. The CDR3 covers 15 residues. The CDR3 region has the DNA TGTGCCAGCAGCAACCACGAAAAGGGGTCTCAAGGCTACACCTTC. It encodes CASSNHEKGSQGYTF.

The chain combines TRBV28 with TRBJ2-3; tentatively, D is TRBD1 or TRBD2 (5 bases each). The V gene's germline CDR1 is MDHEN and CDR2 SYDVKM. The CDR3 length is 16 residues. V lost 5 bases to trimming and J lost 0 bases, with 15 bases between them. CDR3 sequence: CASSRGVTTSTDTQYF. CDR3 in DNA: TGTGCCAGCAGTCGAGGGGTAACGACTAGCACAGATACGCAGTATTTT. The entire variable domain, with the rest obtained from reference TRBV28 and TRBJ2-3, is as follows: DVKVTQSSRYLVKRTGEKVFLECVQDMDHENMFWYRQDPGLGLRLIYFSYDVKMKEKGDIPEGYSVSREKKERFSLILESASTNQTSMYLCASSRGVTTSTDTQYFGPGTRLTVL.

The chain links TRBV20-1 to TRBJ2-7, with D possibly matching TRBD2 (6 bases). V lost 6 bases, J lost 7 bases, and 16 bases lay in between. The germline V gene encodes CDR1 DFQATT and CDR2 SNEGSKA (reference sequence). CDR3 length equals 12 residues. CDR3 loop: CSAVAGLGEQYF. CDR3 sequence (DNA): TGCAGTGCGGTTGCGGGACTGGGTGAGCAGTACTTC.

The rearrangement uses TRBV4-1 and TRBJ1-5, with D tentatively TRBD1 (5 bases). With 0 bases removed from V and 2 bases from J, the gap between germline ends came to 14 bases. This CDR3 spans 17 amino acids. CDR1 is MGHRA and CDR2 is YSYEKL in the germline V gene. The CDR3 DNA reads TGCGCCAGCAGCCAAGATCTTAGGCAGGGAGGCAATCAGCCCCAGCATTTT. Protein: CASSQDLRQGGNQPQHF.

CDR3: CASSYGRYNEQFF. The DNA of the CDR3 is TGTGCCAGCAGCTACGGACGGTACAATGAGCAGTTCTTC. This rearrangement joins TRBV7-6 to TRBJ2-1, with D uncertain. Germline CDR1 and CDR2: SGHVS and FNYEAQ. This CDR3 has 13 residues. The V end lost 4 bases, the J end lost 4 bases, and 8 bases lay between the germline ends.

This clonotype turned up a few times. The chain employs TRBV20-1 and TRBJ2-7; tentatively, D is TRBD1 or TRBD2 (5 bases each). The CDR3 consists of 12 residues. Looked up from germline, CDR1 is DFQATT and CDR2 is SNEGSKA (reference sequence). Trimming took 4 bases from V and 6 from J, leaving 13 bases between them. The CDR3 DNA is TGCAGTGCTACCGGGACCCCCGGCGAGCAGTACGTC. This codes for CSATGTPGEQYV.